This entry lists 7 T cell receptor beta chains sequenced from one sample in a study of CD8 T cells in Susac syndrome. A quantity of about 0.5 to 1 ug RNA underwent reverse transcription using random hexamers. TCRdb reprocessed the immunoSEQ multiplex PCR reads via MiXCR and lists one record per CDR3 protein. The data contain roughly 150,000 distinct CDR3 sequences, roughly 94% of them seen just once; the ten biggest clones take up 0.08% to 0.095%. The sequenced sample was CD4+ T cells from PBMCs. The receptors were gathered from a human donor with multiple sclerosis.

This clonotype occurred a few times. The chain joins TRBV9 to TRBJ2-1, with 10 bases identical to TRBD2. Trimming at V came to 2 bases and at J to 5 bases, leaving 1 base not matched to a gene. The CDR3 contains 14 residues. Germline V gene lookup returns CDR1 SGDLS and CDR2 YYNGEE. The CDR3 here is CASSVGLADNEQFF. The CDR3 nucleotides are TGTGCCAGCAGCGTTGGACTAGCGGACAATGAGCAGTTCTTC.

The rearrangement links TRBV28 to TRBJ2-7; 13 bases are shared with TRBD2. The CDR3 sequence is 14 residues long. V was pared by 7 bases and J by 4 bases, with 4 bases of the junction left unmatched. Germline lookup yields CDR1 MDHEN and CDR2 SYDVKM. The CDR3 protein is CASTLTSGRYEQYF. The CDR3, as DNA: TGTGCCAGCACCCTGACTAGCGGGAGGTACGAGCAGTACTTC.

The genes are TRBV11-2 and TRBJ2-3; no clear D gene. V lost 5 bases, J lost 1 base, and 10 bases lay in between. This CDR3 has 14 amino acids. Germline loops: CDR1 SGHAT, CDR2 FQNNGV. CDR3: CASSPNPGTDTQYF. Written as DNA, the CDR3 is TGTGCCAGCAGCCCTAATCCTGGCACAGATACGCAGTATTTT.

J is TRBJ1-2 and V is TRBV20-1, with D possibly TRBD1 on 5 matching bases. Per germline, CDR1 DFQATT and CDR2 SNEGSKA (reference sequence). The CDR3 sequence is 12 residues long. Trimming pared 1 base from V and 6 bases from J, leaving 9 bases between. The CDR3 nucleotides read TGCAGTGCTAGAGGTCAGGGCCATGGCTACACCTTC. Its protein is CSARGQGHGYTF.

The genes are TRBV4-1 and TRBJ2-7, with TRBD2 matching over 8 bases. Trimming took 5 bases from V and 12 from J; bases not matched to a gene: 12. Germline V gives CDR1 MGHRA, CDR2 YSYEKL. The CDR3 runs 13 residues. The CDR3 DNA reads as TGCGCCAGCAGCGCACCGAACGGACTAGCTTTGTACTTC. Its translation is CASSAPNGLALYF.

This clonotype was picked up a small number of times. This sequence joins TRBV6-2 or TRBV6-3 and TRBJ2-7; 7 nucleotides line up with TRBD2. The CDR3 is 15 amino acids. J lost 2 bases, V lost 0 bases, and 4 bases had no gene match. Germline CDR1 and CDR2: MNHEY and SVGEGT. The CDR3 nucleotides are TGTGCCAGCAGTTACTCTGGGGGGGACCCCTACGAGCAGTACTTC. Protein sequence: CASSYSGGDPYEQYF.

The J gene is TRBJ2-1, the V gene TRBV20-1; 10 bases fit TRBD2. The CDR3 spans 15 residues. The germline V gene has CDR1 DFQATT and CDR2 SNEGSKA (reference sequence). Trimming at V came to 5 bases and at J to 5 bases, leaving 9 bases not matched to a gene. CDR3 loop: CSAGASGSPHNEQFF. DNA of the CDR3: TGCAGTGCTGGCGCTAGCGGGAGCCCCCACAATGAGCAGTTCTTC.